The clone carrying this TCR beta chain was seen at least ten times. Reverse transcription used roughly 450 ng RNA and constant-region primers for alpha and beta. Each of the alpha and beta chains got its own library through chain-specific third strand synthesis with indices. Ligation attached cDNA to a 5' RACE adapter that carried a random hexamer and SP2 site. One entry per CDR3 protein results from TCRdb running MiXCR on the 5' RACE reads. The sample yields 8,000 to 10,000 distinct CDR3 sequences, 7.3% seen once. The data derive from a study of HIV-infected patients and healthy controls. Whole blood was used without fractionation, so all unsorted peripheral T cells were included. Enrollment excluded donors with tumors, hepatitis B or C, or recent vaccination. V dropped 7 bases and J dropped 0 bases, with 12 bases sitting between them. This CDR3 contains 14 residues. The germline gives CDR1 MNHEY, CDR2 SVGAGI.

The V gene is TRBV6-5, the J gene TRBJ1-1; D unresolved. The TCR comes from an adult with HIV infection. The sequencing here drew on blood, taken before antiretroviral therapy. CDR3 in amino acids: CASTPQRMNTEAFF. The CDR3 bases are TGTGCCAGCACACCACAGAGAATGAACACTGAAGCTTTCTTT.